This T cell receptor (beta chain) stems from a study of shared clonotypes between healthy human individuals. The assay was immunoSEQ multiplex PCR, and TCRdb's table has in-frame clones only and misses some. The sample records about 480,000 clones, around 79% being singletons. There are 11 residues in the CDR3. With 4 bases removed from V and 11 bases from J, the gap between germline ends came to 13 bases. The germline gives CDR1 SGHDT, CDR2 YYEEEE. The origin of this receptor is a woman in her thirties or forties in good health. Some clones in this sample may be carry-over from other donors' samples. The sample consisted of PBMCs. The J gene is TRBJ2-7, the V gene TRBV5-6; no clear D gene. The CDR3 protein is CASSKHNTEYF. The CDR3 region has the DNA TGTGCCAGCAGCAAACATAATACTGAGTACTTC.